This T cell receptor (beta chain) was sequenced in a study of cytomegalovirus exposure and HLA in healthy donors (dated by TCRdb to 2015 to 2018). Regarding the study in general: In an earlier analysis of some 550 of the donors, 276 Gb of sequence data and roughly 100 million unique TCR beta sequences from roughly 200 million T cells were reported. An early release covering approximately 600 HLA-typed donors comprised about 320 gigabases of sequencing data and about 90 million unique TCR sequences. Of the 398 genotyped donors, about 84% fell in the genetic ancestry cluster associated with self-reported Caucasian donors. The aim of the study was to test whether cataloging public T cell receptors could identify signatures of past pathogen exposure. The T cell repertoires of 550 to 850 subjects were profiled by immunosequencing and related to cytomegalovirus serostatus. A separate validation cohort of roughly 110 different subjects was used in addition to the roughly 640-subject first cohort. High-throughput TCR immunosequencing, statistical association of individual TCRs with disease status, and machine learning were combined to predict cytomegalovirus infection status. A later analysis re-analyzed previously published TCR beta repertoires from 500 to 700 donors and added high-resolution HLA genotyping to study TCR occurrence patterns. In the later analysis, no new phenotypic data were used to find candidate immune exposures; instead, reliance was placed on TCR beta sequences and their occurrence across donors. To decide whether each TCR beta V gene segment behaved as functional or pseudogenic, an earlier analysis of approximately 590 of the donors relied on high-throughput TCR beta sequencing. Alongside the repertoire data, information on donor age, sex, ethnicity and CMV serostatus was compiled. A later genetic analysis used genome-wide SNP genotypes for about three fifths of the roughly 700 donors, treating that subset as a discovery cohort. All discovery cohort repertoires had been generated using a single sequencing platform. HLA typing covered class I and class II loci at four-digit resolution. Typing coverage differed by locus: A, B, C, DRB1 and DQB1 were typed in about 629-640 donors, DQA1 in about 500, DPA1 in 606, and DPB1 in around 490. Because of strong linkage in the cohort, 4 to 6 DR-DQ haplotypes were treated as single units for association and clustering. Across some 400 genotyped donors of the cohort, an average of about 240,000 unique TCR beta nucleotide sequences per donor were sequenced, and roughly a sixth of those sequences were non-productive. Study-level results and caveats: The presence/absence analyses assumed that sequencing depth was roughly uniform across donors, and that assumption may not be true. Most TCR sequences were seen in very few donors, while some public TCRs were found in many individuals. In a later analysis, HLA-associated TCR beta chains showed more clonal expansion and lower generation probabilities than non-associated chains that were equally common. Strong co-occurrence of HLA alleles, especially DR and DQ, made assigning TCR associations to individual alleles difficult. A later analysis found that TCR association rates varied across HLA loci, with DRB1 alleles showing the most associated TCRs and HLA-C alleles the fewest. In the study, 150 to 200 TCR beta chains were listed as associated with cytomegalovirus. The authors suggested that the approach could potentially be generalized to other disease states and immunological phenotypes. In an earlier analysis of some 500 of the donors, most TCR beta V segments appeared in productive rearrangements about 90% or about 30% of the time, broadly matching IMGT annotations. In a later genetic analysis, a missense DCLRE1C variant was associated with V-gene and J-gene trimming of TCR beta chains, and the association was replicated in an independent cohort. Because the 87-base-pair reads could not distinguish some IMGT-functional V segments, including TRBV6-2 and TRBV6-3, those segments were excluded. A later analysis found that most CMV-associated TCR beta chains appeared HLA-restricted, with HLA associations seemingly driven largely by CMV exposure. Because some donors lacked HLA typing at each locus, the association tests relied only on the typed subset. A cluster of highly shared sequence variants was judged likely to represent a technical artifact of the sequencing pipeline. A later analysis associated 17,000 or so TCR beta sequences with specific HLA alleles at a false discovery rate of 0.05. In this cohort, only TCR beta chains were sequenced, and detectable features were limited by the absence of alpha or paired-chain data. Several of the top co-occurrence clusters appeared to be linked to parvovirus B19, influenza, CMV and Epstein-Barr virus, according to a later analysis. In both the original and validation cohorts, the classifier was reported to diagnose cytomegalovirus status with high specificity and sensitivity. For the cohort, immune exposure information was limited to CMV serostatus. Linkage disequilibrium might explain the correlated functional status among segregating V segments, but an unknown experimental factor could not be ruled out. Compared with the roughly 700-donor mean, donors in an Asian-associated ancestry cluster had fewer N-insertions in productive TCRs, according to a later genetic analysis. Because counts were too low, about 15 rarely observed V segments, including chromosome 9 orphons, were left out of the earlier analysis of several hundred of the donors. In vitro tests confirmed that a few of the cytomegalovirus-associated TCR beta chains recognize cytomegalovirus antigens. A further reported finding was that TCR beta sequences accurately predicted the HLA-A and HLA-B alleles for most subjects in the first cohort.

Concerning this clone: Its antigen remains unidentified. No qualities accompany the bases; no much larger clone lies one base away.

The CDR3 holds 12 amino acids from the cysteine to the phenylalanine. The sequence is cut down to CDR3 DNA, 36 bases in frame from base 1. V sheds 5 bases and J sheds 3 bases, leaving 8 bases between their ends. CDR1 and CDR2, per the germline V gene (reference sequence), are SEHNR and FQNEAQ. The cohort comprised more than 550 healthy bone marrow donors. At the time of sampling, all cohort members were nominally healthy, though unrecorded immune exposures were likely present. The donor tested CMV seropositive, placing the donor among the 289 seropositive members of the cohort. A peripheral blood sample was collected from each donor, and TCR beta sequencing was performed on peripheral blood mononuclear cells. The Qiagen DNeasy Blood Extraction Kit was used to extract genomic DNA from the blood cell samples. Library construction relied on the immunoSEQ multiplex PCR assay. A mixture of 60 forward primers for TCR Vbeta segments and 13 reverse primers for TCR Jbeta segments was used in the multiplex PCR. Amplification of the CDR3 region of rearranged TCR beta genes was performed with a multiplex PCR assay on genomic DNA. On the Illumina HiSeq System, the amplified TCR beta libraries were sequenced as 87-base-pair reads. In the paper's pipeline: Across the roughly 700 repertoires, a later analysis counted approximately 83 million unique TCR beta chains, some 11 million of which were shared by at least two donors. A nearest-neighbor algorithm error-corrected the raw reads and collapsed the reads into unique sequences, merging closely related sequences to remove PCR and sequencing errors. Alignment of CDR3 sequences to IMGT reference sequences was used to assign V, D and J gene segments. For a sequence to be retained, a match of at least six nucleotides to both a V gene segment and a J gene segment was required. A rearrangement was called productive if the CDR3 had no stop codons and remained in frame with V and J, and every other rearrangement was called non-productive. Following IMGT convention, CDR3 was defined as the stretch from the second conserved V-encoded cysteine to the conserved J-encoded phenylalanine. The earlier analysis of 550 to 650 of the donors excluded any sequence lacking an unambiguous match to a single V gene segment. An earlier analysis of a few hundred of the donors classified V segments as functional when productive rearrangements were above 56.7% and as segregating when the standard deviation between donors was above 5%. A statistical classification framework was built for diagnosing cytomegalovirus status from the catalog of TCR beta chain sequences. In a later analysis, V and J genes were assigned by comparing TCR nucleotide sequences against IMGT/GENE-DB human TR gene sequences. Using the TCRdist pipeline, a later analysis assigned CDR3 sequences along with most-parsimonious VDJ recombination scenarios. In a later analysis, every TCR beta chain was defined by the combination of its CDR3 amino acid sequence and its V-gene family, and reads without a unique V-gene family were dropped. In a later analysis, some 600 highly shared, low-generation-probability nucleotide sequences were removed to address suspected cross-contamination and a sequencing artifact. A later analysis calculated a clonal expansion index for each public chain from normalized within-repertoire ranks of inferred template counts. A later analysis computed generation probabilities with a VDJ recombination model fitted to out-of-frame rearrangements, and checked the results against IGoR. In a later analysis, hypergeometric tests were used to score TCR-TCR, TCR-HLA and TCR-CMV co-occurrence, with a repertoire-size bias correction applied to TCR pairs. False discovery rates were estimated in a later analysis by permuting HLA or CMV assignments 20 times. In a later analysis, co-occurring TCRs were grouped with DBSCAN, and TCRdist sequence similarity was added when clustering was performed within HLA-allele-positive subsets. Repertoires with fewer than 30,000 or more than 120,000 public chains were left out of co-occurrence clustering, as were five repertoires with anomalous nucleotide sharing. Here the immuneACCESS table is served through TCRdb, limited to in-frame sequences with V and J called. Missing clones are a known gap in these copies; in checked studies unresolved V genes cover under half, and the rest lacks a known reason. D and trimming were read from the DNA, whereas the V and J calls and clone size are those reported in that table. Recorded for this sample are approximately 110,000 clones; roughly 70% of them occurred a single time. The top ten hold 5.4% of the sample.

This TCR was recovered from a woman in her seventies in good health and CMV-seropositive. The sample consisted of PBMCs. The rearranged segments are TRBV7-9 and TRBJ2-7, and TRBD1 may be the D gene, going by 6 matching bases. The nucleotide sequence is given as TGTGCCAGCAGCATACAGGGCTACGAGCAGTACTTC. The translation is CASSIQGYEQYF.